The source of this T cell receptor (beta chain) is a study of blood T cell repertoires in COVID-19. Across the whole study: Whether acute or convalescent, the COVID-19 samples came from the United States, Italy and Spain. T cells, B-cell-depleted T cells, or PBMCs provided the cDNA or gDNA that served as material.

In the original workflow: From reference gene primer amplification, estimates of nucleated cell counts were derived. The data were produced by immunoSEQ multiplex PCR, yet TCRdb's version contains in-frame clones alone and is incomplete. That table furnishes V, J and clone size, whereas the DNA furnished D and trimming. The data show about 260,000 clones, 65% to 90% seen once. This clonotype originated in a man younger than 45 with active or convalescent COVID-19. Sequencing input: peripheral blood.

CDR3 amino acids: CASSVNVGLGSNEQFF. CDR3 DNA sequence: TGTGCCAGCAGCGTAAACGTCGGACTGGGGTCCAATGAGCAGTTCTTC. The chain uses TRBV9 and TRBJ2-1; a weak D match, TRBD2 (5 bases). Trimming left V 1 base short and J 6 bases short, with 17 bases between. This CDR3 has 16 amino acids. In germline, CDR1 is SGDLS, CDR2 YYNGEE. Full variable domain (missing parts from reference TRBV9 and TRBJ2-1): DSGVTQTPKHLITATGQRVTLRCSPRSGDLSVYWYQQSLDQGLQFLIQYYNGEERAKGNILERFSAQQFPDLHSELNLSSLELGDSALYFCASSVNVGLGSNEQFFGPGTRLTVL.